Listed below are T cell receptor beta chains from one sample, sequenced in a study of spatial heterogeneity in lung cancer. TCRdb ran MiXCR on the 5' RACE reads and lists one entry per CDR3 protein. Counted here are 10,000 to 11,000 distinct CDR3 sequences, 7.9% occurring once; the ten biggest clones make up around a fifth. The sequenced sample was lung tumor tissue, obtained at surgery. Receptors were obtained from a female donor with early-stage non-small cell lung cancer. CDR3s include the opening cysteine and the closing phenylalanine or tryptophan. A D gene is named only where the DNA matches it firmly. Expanded clones get a size class; other rows say once, few or many, or leave the size out.

J gene: TRBJ2-1
V gene: TRBV9
CDR3 length: 16
clone size: many
D gene: TRBD2
CDR3 protein: CASSVEKRGAYNEQFF
CDR3 DNA: TGTGCCAGCAGCGTAGAGAAGCGGGGTGCCTACAATGAGCAGTTCTTC

J gene: TRBJ2-1
V gene: TRBV7-3
CDR3 length: 16
clone size: many
D gene: TRBD2
CDR3 protein: CASSLTSGGTYNEQFF
CDR3 DNA: TGTGCCAGCAGCTTAACATCCGGGGGGACTTACAATGAGCAGTTCTTC

J gene: TRBJ2-4
V gene: TRBV28
CDR3 length: 16
clone size: many
D gene: TRBD2
CDR3 protein: CASRSPGGVAKNIQYF
CDR3 DNA: TGTGCCAGCAGGTCGCCGGGAGGGGTGGCCAAAAACATTCAGTACTTC

J gene: TRBJ1-5
V gene: TRBV30
CDR3 length: 17
clone size: medium-sized
D gene: .
CDR3 protein: CAWSLPQGSPPNQPQHF
CDR3 DNA: TGTGCCTGGAGTCTCCCTCAGGGGTCCCCACCTAATCAGCCCCAGCATTTT

J gene: TRBJ1-1
V gene: TRBV20-1
CDR3 length: 11
clone size: many
D gene: .
CDR3 protein: CSALSGPEAFF
CDR3 DNA: TGCAGTGCTCTCTCGGGTCCTGAAGCTTTCTTT

J gene: TRBJ2-3
V gene: TRBV20-1
CDR3 length: 15
clone size: .
D gene: TRBD2
CDR3 protein: CSARVSGGGTDTQYF
CDR3 DNA: TGCAGTGCTAGAGTGAGCGGGGGAGGCACAGATACGCAGTATTTT

J gene: TRBJ2-3
V gene: TRBV29-1
CDR3 length: 10
clone size: many
D gene: .
CDR3 protein: CSTNTDTQYF
CDR3 DNA: TGCAGCACGAACACAGATACGCAGTATTTT

J gene: TRBJ1-2
V gene: TRBV7-2
CDR3 length: 14
clone size: many
D gene: .
CDR3 protein: CASSLEGSNYGYTF
CDR3 DNA: TGTGCCAGCAGCCTCGAAGGCAGTAACTATGGCTACACCTTC

J gene: TRBJ1-2
V gene: TRBV15
CDR3 length: 14
clone size: many
D gene: .
CDR3 protein: CATSRDTQAGGYTF
CDR3 DNA: TGTGCCACCAGCAGAGATACACAGGCTGGTGGCTACACCTTC

J gene: TRBJ1-5
V gene: TRBV4-2
CDR3 length: 18
clone size: many
D gene: .
CDR3 protein: CASSQDVRASASNQPQHF
CDR3 DNA: TGTGCCAGCAGCCAAGATGTCAGGGCTAGTGCGAGCAATCAGCCCCAGCATTTT

J gene: TRBJ2-1
V gene: TRBV18
CDR3 length: 11
clone size: many
D gene: .
CDR3 protein: CASSPPGQQFF
CDR3 DNA: TGTGCCAGCTCACCGCCGGGGCAGCAGTTCTTC

J gene: TRBJ2-5
V gene: TRBV3-1
CDR3 length: 14
clone size: many
D gene: TRBD2
CDR3 protein: CASSQRGDFETQYF
CDR3 DNA: TGTGCCAGCAGCCAACGGGGGGATTTTGAGACCCAGTACTTC

J gene: TRBJ1-1
V gene: TRBV7-8
CDR3 length: 13
clone size: many
D gene: .
CDR3 protein: CASSFTGPTEAFF
CDR3 DNA: TGTGCCAGCAGCTTTACAGGGCCCACTGAAGCTTTCTTT

J gene: TRBJ1-2
V gene: TRBV6-5
CDR3 length: 16
clone size: few
D gene: .
CDR3 protein: CASSYGGGLMIEGYTF
CDR3 DNA: TGTGCCAGCAGTTACGGTGGGGGTTTGATGATCGAAGGCTACACCTTC

J gene: TRBJ1-1
V gene: TRBV12-3/TRBV12-4
CDR3 length: 13
clone size: many
D gene: .
CDR3 protein: CASSLGGEGEAFF
CDR3 DNA: TGTGCCAGCTCTTTGGGAGGGGAAGGTGAAGCTTTCTTT

J gene: TRBJ2-7
V gene: TRBV2
CDR3 length: 11
clone size: many
D gene: .
CDR3 protein: CASSYSYEQYF
CDR3 DNA: TGTGCCAGCAGTTATTCCTACGAGCAGTACTTC

J gene: TRBJ1-2
V gene: TRBV6-6
CDR3 length: 12
clone size: many
D gene: .
CDR3 protein: CASSLDRRGYTF
CDR3 DNA: TGTGCCAGCAGTCTCGACAGGCGTGGCTACACCTTC

J gene: TRBJ2-1
V gene: TRBV24-1
CDR3 length: 15
clone size: medium-sized
D gene: TRBD1
CDR3 protein: CATSDRTGGFNEQFF
CDR3 DNA: TGTGCCACCAGTGATAGGACAGGGGGCTTCAATGAGCAGTTCTTC

J gene: TRBJ2-3
V gene: TRBV30
CDR3 length: 11
clone size: few
D gene: TRBD1
CDR3 protein: CAWTDRDTQYF
CDR3 DNA: TGTGCCTGGACGGACAGGGATACGCAGTATTTT

J gene: TRBJ1-6
V gene: TRBV9
CDR3 length: 14
clone size: many
D gene: .
CDR3 protein: CASSEGPHNSPLHF
CDR3 DNA: TGTGCCAGCAGCGAGGGGCCTCATAATTCACCCCTCCACTTT

J gene: TRBJ2-7
V gene: TRBV30
CDR3 length: 14
clone size: few
D gene: TRBD2
CDR3 protein: CAWSVSSGAYEQYF
CDR3 DNA: TGTGCCTGGAGTGTATCCAGCGGGGCCTACGAGCAGTACTTC

J gene: TRBJ2-7
V gene: TRBV6-5
CDR3 length: 14
clone size: many
D gene: .
CDR3 protein: CASSPVGPNYEQYF
CDR3 DNA: TGTGCCAGCAGCCCCGTGGGACCTAACTACGAGCAGTACTTC